This is a list of T cell receptor beta chains from one sample in a study of spatial heterogeneity in lung cancer. TCRdb reprocessed the 5' RACE reads via MiXCR and lists one record per CDR3 protein. The data contain about 45,000 distinct CDR3 sequences, roughly 13% of them seen just once; the ten biggest clones take up about 57%. This specimen consisted of PBMCs, obtained at surgery. The receptors originated from a male donor with early-stage non-small cell lung cancer. CDR3s include the opening cysteine and the closing phenylalanine or tryptophan. The D gene is left open where the match is weak. Size is stated for part of the rows, as once, few or many counts, or as a class when the clone is expanded.

TRBJ2-1	many	-	TRBV28	CASREKKGLINYNEQFF	TGTGCCAGCAGGGAAAAGAAGGGACTTATAAACTACAATGAGCAGTTCTTC
TRBJ2-5	few	-	TRBV13	CASSLDLETQYF	TGTGCCAGCAGCTTAGATCTGGAGACCCAGTACTTC
TRBJ1-1	-	TRBD1	TRBV6-5	CASSKRGGTVEAFF	TGTGCCAGCAGTAAACGCGGGGGGACAGTTGAAGCTTTCTTT
TRBJ2-7	many	-	TRBV4-1	CASSQDLRGLEQYF	TGCGCCAGCAGCCAAGATTTACGAGGGCTCGAGCAGTACTTC
TRBJ2-7	-	-	TRBV12-3/TRBV12-4	CASSLMEGSHEQYF	TGTGCCAGCAGTTTAATGGAAGGGTCCCACGAGCAGTACTTC
TRBJ2-2	few	-	TRBV9	CASSVRRGPTGELFF	TGTGCCAGCAGCGTACGCAGGGGTCCCACCGGGGAGCTGTTTTTT
TRBJ1-2	-	TRBD1	TRBV20-1	CSADRVNFGYTF	TGCAGTGCTGACAGGGTTAATTTTGGCTACACCTTC
TRBJ2-3	-	TRBD2	TRBV6-1	CASSLRLAGGSTDTQYF	TGTGCCAGCAGCCTCCGACTAGCGGGGGGGAGCACAGATACGCAGTATTTT
TRBJ2-7	few	-	TRBV5-1	CASSLYGGSYEQYF	TGCGCCAGCAGCTTGTATGGGGGCTCCTACGAGCAGTACTTC
TRBJ2-7	many	TRBD1	TRBV7-6	CASSPEGQGSFYEQYF	TGTGCCAGCAGCCCAGAAGGACAGGGCAGTTTCTACGAGCAGTACTTC
TRBJ1-1	once	TRBD1	TRBV5-4	CASSSGGTGIVTFF	TGTGCCAGCAGCTCAGGCGGGACAGGCATCGTTACTTTCTTT
TRBJ2-1	many	TRBD2	TRBV28	CASSTLANSYNEQFF	TGTGCCAGCAGCACACTAGCGAACTCCTACAATGAGCAGTTCTTC
TRBJ2-7	-	-	TRBV5-4	CASSFYSAAYEQYF	TGTGCCAGCAGCTTCTACTCCGCGGCCTACGAGCAGTACTTC
TRBJ1-1	few	-	TRBV5-1	CASRPFRGDTEAFF	TGCGCCAGCAGACCATTCCGGGGGGACACTGAAGCTTTCTTT
TRBJ1-1	-	-	TRBV28	CASILGVMNTEAFF	TGTGCCAGCATTCTTGGGGTCATGAACACTGAAGCTTTCTTT
TRBJ2-2	few	-	TRBV5-4	CASSPGEWYTGELFF	TGTGCCAGCAGCCCGGGGGAGTGGTACACCGGGGAGCTGTTTTTT
TRBJ2-3	-	TRBD1	TRBV20-1	CSARDPGTGGGTDTQYF	TGCAGTGCTAGAGACCCCGGGACAGGGGGGGGCACAGATACGCAGTATTTT
TRBJ1-1	-	-	TRBV7-2	CASSLAPGKSGFF	TGTGCCAGCAGCTTAGCGCCCGGGAAGAGTGGTTTCTTT
TRBJ1-4	-	-	TRBV2	CASSTENEKLFF	TGTGCCAGTTCGACAGAAAATGAAAAACTGTTTTTT
TRBJ2-1	-	-	TRBV6-2/TRBV6-3	CASNPNRWREQFF	TGTGCCAGCAACCCAAATCGTTGGCGGGAGCAGTTCTTC
TRBJ1-5	many	-	TRBV4-1	CASSQDAQGLRNQPQHF	TGCGCCAGCAGCCAAGATGCACAGGGATTGAGGAATCAGCCCCAGCATTTT
TRBJ1-1	-	TRBD1	TRBV4-1	CASSQGRDREAFF	TGCGCCAGCAGCCAAGGTCGGGACAGGGAAGCTTTCTTT
TRBJ2-7	-	TRBD1	TRBV7-9	CASSLALQGPYEQYF	TGTGCCAGCAGCTTAGCCCTACAGGGGCCCTACGAGCAGTACTTC
TRBJ1-6	-	-	TRBV7-2	CASCLERQDNSPLHF	TGTGCCAGCTGCTTAGAGCGGCAGGACAATTCACCCCTCCACTTT
TRBJ2-3	few	-	TRBV18	CASSPRTGTDTQYF	TGTGCCAGCTCACCCCGGACAGGCACAGATACGCAGTATTTT
TRBJ2-2	-	-	TRBV15	CATSRDPTGELFF	TGTGCCACCAGCAGAGATCCCACCGGGGAGCTGTTTTTT
TRBJ2-5	many	-	TRBV28	CASSSSPEGVGGTQYF	TGTGCCAGCAGTTCCTCGCCCGAGGGGGTTGGGGGGACCCAGTACTTC
TRBJ1-5	few	TRBD1	TRBV2	CASWTGTNQPQHF	TGTGCCAGTTGGACAGGGACCAATCAGCCCCAGCATTTT
TRBJ2-7	many	-	TRBV6-2/TRBV6-3	CASSYEQGYEQYF	TGTGCCAGCAGTTACGAACAGGGCTACGAGCAGTACTTC
TRBJ2-3	many	-	TRBV28	CASSPPRGGQYF	TGTGCCAGCAGTCCCCCCAGGGGTGGGCAGTATTTT
TRBJ1-5	few	-	TRBV27	CALGSHKSNQPQHF	TGTGCCCTTGGCAGCCACAAAAGCAATCAGCCCCAGCATTTT
TRBJ2-3	few	-	TRBV10-3	CAISRPNTDTQYF	TGTGCCATCAGTAGGCCCAACACGGATACGCAGTATTTT
TRBJ2-3	-	TRBD1	TRBV3-1	CASSGRGTDTQYF	TGTGCCAGCAGTGGCAGGGGGACAGATACGCAGTATTTT
TRBJ2-2	-	-	TRBV11-2	CASSFEFGPANTGELFF	TGTGCCAGCAGCTTCGAATTCGGACCCGCGAACACCGGGGAGCTGTTTTTT
TRBJ2-7	-	-	TRBV6-6	CASRKLVYPYEQYF	TGTGCCAGCAGGAAACTAGTCTATCCCTACGAGCAGTACTTC
TRBJ1-5	few	-	TRBV12-3/TRBV12-4	CASSSVARPQHF	TGTGCCAGCAGTTCAGTAGCGCGGCCCCAGCATTTT
TRBJ2-3	-	-	TRBV7-9	CASSFRTGTRWGTDTQYF	TGTGCCAGCAGCTTTAGGACCGGTACCAGATGGGGCACAGATACGCAGTATTTT
TRBJ2-1	many	-	TRBV28	CASSLSQGDLGYNEQFF	TGTGCCAGCAGTTTATCCCAGGGGGACTTGGGGTACAATGAGCAGTTCTTC
TRBJ2-1	many	TRBD1	TRBV6-2/TRBV6-3	CASTLRGRGHHEQFF	TGTGCCAGCACCCTACGGGGCAGGGGGCATCATGAGCAGTTCTTC